This T cell receptor beta chain appears in the sequencing data of a study of human T cells and chemical hapten exposure (dated by TCRdb to the early 2020s). Turning to the overall study: For sensitization, 2% DPC in acetone was applied to a 2 cm by 2 cm area of upper inner arm skin. Patients additionally received weekly therapeutic DPC doses to the scalp throughout the roughly 26-week study period. Patch testing on the upper back used Finn chambers containing 0.01% DPC, with scoring done after 6 days according to International Contact Dermatitis Research Group standards. Alopecia areata with under or over 50% scalp involvement, alopecia totalis and alopecia universalis were represented in the patient cohort, which was mostly female. Libraries were combined into a pool for sequencing, and differences in TCR yield between samples came mainly from small differences in library volumes within the pool. Peripheral blood TCR repertoire changes were tracked in vivo in alopecia patients during primary and secondary sensitization to the hapten diphenylcyclopropenone (DPC). Blood was sampled from patients pre-sensitization (week 0) and at 2, 6 and about 24 weeks after DPC sensitization. Blood for TCR sequencing was provided by twenty-nine alopecia patients at one to four time points (pre-sensitization, 2, 6 and 24 weeks). Points the paper makes about the study in general: Expanded TCRs formed significantly more large CDR3 similarity clusters than pre-sensitization or healthy control sets, consistent with antigen-driven responses. DPC sensitization did not change the number of TCRs with a frequency above 1 in 1000, and there was no evidence of changes in global repertoire structure. A positive correlation was found between the number of PT1 expanded TCRs and patch test score, with significance reached at thresholds 8, 16 and 32 but not 4. After repeated subsampling, the strength of the expansion versus patch-test correlation and the threshold at which it became significant changed. All patients had alopecia, a presumed autoimmune disease, so their immune response might differ from that of healthy individuals.

Library creation used RACE. The run used a NextSeq 500. Library preparation attached unique molecular identifiers to individual cDNA molecules for quantitative, reproducible TCR counting. Each blood RNA sample was used to sequence both TCR alpha and TCR beta chains. The authors processed their data as follows. The median number of TCRs per sample was some 100,000, ranging from about 20,000 to 690,600. The Decombinator software suite was used to annotate the V, J and CDR3 of the TCR reads. For PS versus PT1 abundance plots, all samples were subsampled to the same number of TCRs (28,000). TCRs were defined as expanded if absent before sensitization and observed at least eight times at the 2-week time point. TCRdb took the public reads, trimmed them with fastp at Q25, ran MiXCR for clone calling and kept in-frame beta chains. Here each entry gathers all rows of one CDR3 protein and keeps the most common genes and DNA. The V and J calls, along with clone size, are taken from TCRdb and not from the paper's own processing. The sample contains 95,000 or so distinct CDR3 sequences, approximately 10% of them found a single time. The ten largest make up 3.2% of the sample.

The V end loses 3 bases and the J end loses 6 bases, and a stretch of 15 bases separates them. From its cysteine to its phenylalanine, the CDR3 spans 15 amino acids. The read is trimmed to its CDR3 DNA, 45 bases read in frame from base 1. Looking up the germline V gene yields CDR1 KGHSH and CDR2 LQKENI. The meaning of the sample's time point label: patch test 2, 6 weeks after DPC sensitization. What this sample's treatment or condition label stands for: therapeutic diphenylcyclopropenone sensitization with weekly scalp DPC. At every patch-test visit, the blood draw took place before the patch test was put on. Patients were eligible if aged 18 to 70, diagnosed with alopecia and judged suitable for DPC therapy, and pregnant patients were excluded. Total RNA was extracted from unfractionated whole blood that had been collected in Tempus Blood RNA tubes. This clonotype was seen repeatedly, ten times or more. Its antigen is unknown. Base-call qualities are not available, and no considerably larger clone is one nucleotide away.

The sequencing used whole blood, collected in connection with sensitization to the hapten diphenylcyclopropenone (DPC). The source is a woman aged 40 to 50 with alopecia areata. Some clones in this sample may be carry-over from other donors' samples. Recombination linked TRBV18 to TRBJ2-1, with a tentative D gene TRBD2 over 7 matching bases. The nucleotides read TGTGCCAGCTCACCGATTACAGGGAGGGCCAATGAGCAGTTCTTC. Its coded protein is CASSPITGRANEQFF.